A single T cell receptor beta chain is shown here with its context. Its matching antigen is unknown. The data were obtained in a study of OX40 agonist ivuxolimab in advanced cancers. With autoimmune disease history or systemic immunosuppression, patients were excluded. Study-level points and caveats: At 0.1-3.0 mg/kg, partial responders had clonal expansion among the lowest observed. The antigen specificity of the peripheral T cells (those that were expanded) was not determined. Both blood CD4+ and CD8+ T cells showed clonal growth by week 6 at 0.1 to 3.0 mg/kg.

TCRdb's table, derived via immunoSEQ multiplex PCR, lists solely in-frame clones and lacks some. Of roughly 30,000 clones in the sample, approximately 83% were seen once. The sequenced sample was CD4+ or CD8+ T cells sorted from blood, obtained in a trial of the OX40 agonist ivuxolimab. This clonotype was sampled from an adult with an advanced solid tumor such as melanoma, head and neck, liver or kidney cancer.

The CDR3 here is CASSPAGGLAKNIQYF. CDR3 DNA sequence: TGTGCCAGCAGTCCGGCGGGGGGATTAGCCAAAAACATTCAGTACTTC. The rearrangement joins TRBV27 to TRBJ2-4, with 8 bases that match TRBD2. The CDR3 contains 16 residues. Germline V gene sequence: CDR1 MNHEY, CDR2 SMNVEV (reference sequence). The V and J ends lost 5 bases and 0 bases, in that order; junction bases with no gene match: 6.